The TCR beta chain described here comes from a study of T cells in Graves' hyperthyroidism and ophthalmopathy. On the study more broadly: Blood was drawn when the patient was first diagnosed and still untreated.

Orbital computed tomography, thyroid ultrasound, serum thyroxine and TRAb, and clinical symptoms together informed the diagnoses. The PBMCs were sourced from fresh peripheral blood (about 9.7 ml). What was amplified from RNA transcripts were TCR beta CDR3 regions. The HTBI primer set was used in a first-round RT-PCR of the TCR CDR3. Each CDR3 protein is one row after TCRdb ran MiXCR on the multiplex PCR reads. The sample lists fewer than 750,000 distinct CDR3 sequences, around 13% occurring once. This clonotype has just a few counts. The antigen remains unidentified. Findings and limits, study-wide: The majority of expanded thyroid clonotypes above 0.001 also appeared in blood.

V was shortened by 5 bases and J by 4 bases, with 21 bases between the two germline ends. CDR1 LNHDA and CDR2 SQIVND come from the germline V gene (reference sequence). This CDR3 has 17 amino acids. The rearrangement links TRBV19 to TRBJ1-5; no definite D call. This TCR came from a woman in her forties or fifties with Graves' ophthalmopathy. The sample taken for sequencing was blood. The CDR3 protein is CASSPNGGPPLNQPQHF. CDR3 DNA: TGTGCCAGTAGTCCCAATGGAGGGCCGCCGTTAAATCAGCCCCAGCATTTT.